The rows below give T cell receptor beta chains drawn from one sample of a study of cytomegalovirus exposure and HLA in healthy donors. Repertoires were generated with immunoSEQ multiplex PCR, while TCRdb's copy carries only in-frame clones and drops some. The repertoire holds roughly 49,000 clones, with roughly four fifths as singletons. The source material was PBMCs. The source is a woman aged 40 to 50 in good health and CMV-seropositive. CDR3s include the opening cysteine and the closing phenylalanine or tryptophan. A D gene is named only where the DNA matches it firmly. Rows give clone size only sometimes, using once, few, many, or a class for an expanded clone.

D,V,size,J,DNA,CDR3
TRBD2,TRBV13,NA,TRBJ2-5,TGTGCCAGCAGCTCAAGGACTAGCGGGGGAGCCGAGACCCAGTACTTC,CASSSRTSGGAETQYF
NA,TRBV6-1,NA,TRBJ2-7,TGTGCCAACGGGGACTACGAGCAGTACTTC,CANGDYEQYF
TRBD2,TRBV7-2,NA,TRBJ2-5,TGTGCCAGCAGCTTAGGACCTAGCGGGGGGAAAGAGACCCAGTACTTC,CASSLGPSGGKETQYF
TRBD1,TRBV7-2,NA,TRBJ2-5,TGTGCCAGCAGCAACAGGGGGTGGGAGACCCAGTACTTC,CASSNRGWETQYF
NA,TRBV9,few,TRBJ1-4,TGTGCCAGCAGCACGTCAGGGTGGGCTAATGAAAAACTGTTTTTT,CASSTSGWANEKLFF
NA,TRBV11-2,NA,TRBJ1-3,TGTGCCAGCAGCTTACCCCGGGACTCTGGAAACACCATATATTTT,CASSLPRDSGNTIYF
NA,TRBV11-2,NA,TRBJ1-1,TGTGCCAGCAGCTTAGGCCAGACAGTGAACACTGAAGCTTTCTTT,CASSLGQTVNTEAFF
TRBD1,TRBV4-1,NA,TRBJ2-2,TGCGCCAGCACCCGGACAGGGGGCCCCTCTCACACCGGGGAGCTGTTTTTT,CASTRTGGPSHTGELFF
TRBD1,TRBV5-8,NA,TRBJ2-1,TGTGCCAGCAGCTCGACGACAGGGTGGGGGACAGGATACAATGAGCAGTTCTTC,CASSSTTGWGTGYNEQFF
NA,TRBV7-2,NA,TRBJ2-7,TGTGCCAGCAGCTTAGAGGGAACTAGATTCTACGAGCAGTACTTC,CASSLEGTRFYEQYF
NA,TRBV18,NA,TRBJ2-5,TGTGCCAGCTCACCACATATACAAGAGACCCAGTACTTC,CASSPHIQETQYF
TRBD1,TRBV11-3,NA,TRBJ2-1,TGTGCCAGCAGCTCTCCGGGACAGGGAGGCAATGAGCAGTTCTTC,CASSSPGQGGNEQFF
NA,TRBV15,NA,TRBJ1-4,TGTGCCACCAGCACCCTGGGAGGGGGTGAACTGTTTTTT,CATSTLGGGELFF
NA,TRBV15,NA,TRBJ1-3,TGTGCCACCAGCAGCGGGGGCTCTGGAAACACCATATATTTT,CATSSGGSGNTIYF
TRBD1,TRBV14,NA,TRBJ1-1,TGTGCCAGCAGCGGCCGACGACAGGGCCCGTTGAACACTGAAGCTTTCTTT,CASSGRRQGPLNTEAFF
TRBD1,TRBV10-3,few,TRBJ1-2,TGTGCCATCAGTGCGGGACAGGGGATTTGGGGCTACACCTTC,CAISAGQGIWGYTF
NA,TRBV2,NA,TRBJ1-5,TGTGCCAGCACTCCCCGGGGGGGCATCAATCAGCCCCAGCATTTT,CASTPRGGINQPQHF
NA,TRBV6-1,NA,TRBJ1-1,TGTGCCAGCAGACACCCGGGACAGAACACTGAAGCTTTCTTT,CASRHPGQNTEAFF
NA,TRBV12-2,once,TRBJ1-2,TGTGCAAGTCGCGTAACAGGGGGTGGCTACACCTTC,CASRVTGGGYTF
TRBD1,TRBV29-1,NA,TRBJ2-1,TGCAGCGTTGAACTCGGTGGACAGGGACAGGGAAGTTTTGAGCAGTTCTTC,CSVELGGQGQGSFEQFF
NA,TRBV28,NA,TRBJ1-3,TGTGCCAGCAGTTTCCACCTCCCAGGACTCTCTGGAAACACCATATATTTT,CASSFHLPGLSGNTIYF
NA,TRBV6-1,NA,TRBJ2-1,TGTGCCAGCAGTGGCGGGATGAGCTCCTACAATGAGCAGTTCTTC,CASSGGMSSYNEQFF
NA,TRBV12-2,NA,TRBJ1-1,TGTGCAAGTCGCTTAGTGGGGTGGACAGAGAACACTGAAGCTTTCTTT,CASRLVGWTENTEAFF
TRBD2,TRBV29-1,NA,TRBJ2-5,TGCAGCGTGGAAAGCCTGACTAGCGCCAGGGAGACCCAGTACTTC,CSVESLTSARETQYF
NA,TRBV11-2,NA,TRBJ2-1,TGTGCCAGCAGCTTCCTGGGCGGGGAGCAGTTCTTC,CASSFLGGEQFF
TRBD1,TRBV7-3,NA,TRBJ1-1,TGTGCCAGCAGGCAGGACAGGGCAATATTTTCTGAAGCTTTCTTT,CASRQDRAIFSEAFF
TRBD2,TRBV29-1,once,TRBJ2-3,TGCAGCGTTGGCGGGACTAGCGGGCATACGCAGTATTTT,CSVGGTSGHTQYF
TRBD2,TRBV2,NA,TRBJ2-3,TGTGCCAGCAGATGGACTAGCGGGTTGTCAGATACGCAGTATTTT,CASRWTSGLSDTQYF
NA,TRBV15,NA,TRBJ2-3,TGTGCCACCAGCGACTACCGATCCACAGATACGCAGTATTTT,CATSDYRSTDTQYF
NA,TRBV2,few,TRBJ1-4,TGTGCCAGCAGTCGAGCGCCGGGCAGGGGTGGAACTAATGAAAAACTGTTTTTT,CASSRAPGRGGTNEKLFF
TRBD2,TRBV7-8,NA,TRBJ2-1,TGTGCCAGCAGCTTAGCTCTAGCGGGGAGGAATGAGCAGTTCTTC,CASSLALAGRNEQFF
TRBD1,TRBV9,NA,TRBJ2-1,TGTGCCAGCAGATCGGACAGGGACTACAATGAGCAGTTCTTC,CASRSDRDYNEQFF
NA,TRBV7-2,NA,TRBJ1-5,TGTGCCAGCAGCAGATCCGGGTCCCTTGGGCAGCCCCAGCATTTT,CASSRSGSLGQPQHF
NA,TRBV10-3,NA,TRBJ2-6,TGTGCCATCAGTGAACAGTACTTCTCTGGGGCCAACGTCCTGACTTTC,CAISEQYFSGANVLTF
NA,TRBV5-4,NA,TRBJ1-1,TGTGCCAGCAGCTTGGGGAGGGTTGGGCTTAGGAGCGCTGAAGCTTTCTTT,CASSLGRVGLRSAEAFF
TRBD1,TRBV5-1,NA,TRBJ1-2,TGCGCCAGCAGCTTGGAGGGACAGGGGGCTGTGGGCTACACCTTC,CASSLEGQGAVGYTF
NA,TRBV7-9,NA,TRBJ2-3,TGTGCCAGCAGCAGAGGGGGGGAGCTGGCAGATACGCAGTATTTT,CASSRGGELADTQYF